This T cell receptor (beta chain) was recorded in a study of spatial heterogeneity in lung cancer. Time point of the sample: sample taken at primary tumor resection. Sequencing was performed on whole RNA extracted from tumor and nontumor lung tissue, or from frozen PBMC, and the material was left unsorted. The donors were 70 or so patients with non-small cell lung cancer that was early-stage and untreated. V gave up 1 base and J gave up 5 bases, with 12 bases separating them. Germline lookup yields CDR1 SGHRS and CDR2 YFSETQ. CDR3 length: 15 amino acids. This clonotype was detected many times. From the 5' RACE reads, TCRdb called clonotypes with MiXCR, one entry per CDR3 protein. Of about 38,000 distinct CDR3 sequences listed, roughly 5.2% are singletons.

The TCR was taken from a male donor with early-stage non-small cell lung cancer. The material sequenced was PBMCs, taken at surgery. The chain carries TRBV5-1 and TRBJ1-4, with D unresolved. The CDR3 protein is CASSLMGSPNEKLFF. CDR3 sequence (DNA): TGCGCCAGCAGCTTGATGGGGAGCCCCAATGAAAAACTGTTTTTT.